A selection of T cell receptor beta chains follows, all from one sample in a study of patients and donors after allogeneic stem cell transplantation. TCRdb redid the calling of the RT-PCR reads with MiXCR, one entry per CDR3 protein. The data show roughly 940,000 distinct CDR3 sequences, with approximately 19% seen just once and roughly 6.4% held by the top ten. The sample taken for sequencing was blood, either unsorted or a sorted T cell fraction (not recorded which). The receptors derive from a human donor who was either an allogeneic HSCT recipient or a stem cell or donor lymphocyte infusion donor (not recorded which). It is not recorded whose cells these are; they may come from a transplant donor. The CDR3 runs from the conserved cysteine through the conserved F or W. D genes are given only for firm matches. Rows may omit the clone size; those that give it use once, few, many or a size class.

D gene	clone size	J gene	V gene	CDR3 protein	CDR3 DNA
NA	NA	TRBJ1-5	TRBV12-3/TRBV12-4	CASSPLDQPQHF	TGTGCCAGCAGTCCGTTAGATCAGCCCCAGCATTTT
NA	NA	TRBJ1-1	TRBV4-3	CASSQVLLQGEGTEAFF	TGCGCCAGCAGCCAGGTTCTGCTCCAGGGTGAAGGGACTGAAGCTTTCTTT
NA	few	TRBJ2-7	TRBV4-2	CASSPAGAQYEQYF	TGTGCCAGCAGCCCAGCAGGGGCCCAATACGAGCAGTACTTC
TRBD2	NA	TRBJ2-1	TRBV12-3/TRBV12-4	CASSLVTSGVSSYNEQFF	TGTGCCAGCAGTTTGGTGACTAGCGGGGTGAGCTCCTACAATGAGCAGTTCTTC
NA	few	TRBJ1-1	TRBV10-2	CASSEFPGAMTEAFF	TGCGCCAGCAGTGAGTTCCCGGGGGCGATGACTGAAGCTTTCTTT
TRBD1	NA	TRBJ1-1	TRBV12-3/TRBV12-4	CASSLGFDRGEAFF	TGTGCCAGCAGTTTAGGTTTCGACAGGGGTGAAGCTTTCTTT
TRBD2	once	TRBJ2-5	TRBV12-3/TRBV12-4	CASSPGLAMKTQYF	TGTGCCAGCAGCCCGGGACTAGCGATGAAGACCCAGTACTTC
TRBD1	few	TRBJ2-5	TRBV20-1	CSAEPGQQETQYF	TGCAGTGCGGAACCGGGACAGCAAGAGACCCAGTACTTC
TRBD2	few	TRBJ2-1	TRBV24-1	CATSALTSGFYNEQFF	TGTGCCACCAGTGCCCTGACTAGCGGGTTTTACAATGAGCAGTTCTTC
TRBD1	few	TRBJ1-2	TRBV20-1	CSARDTTGTGLLYGYTF	TGCAGTGCTAGAGACACAACCGGGACAGGACTCCTCTATGGCTACACCTTC
NA	NA	TRBJ2-3	TRBV5-1	CASSHRTVSTDTQYF	TGCGCCAGCAGCCACCGGACGGTTAGCACAGATACGCAGTATTTT
TRBD2	few	TRBJ2-2	TRBV15	CATSSSAGSAGGSGELFF	TGTGCCACCAGCAGCTCCGCCGGGTCGGCGGGAGGTTCCGGGGAGCTGTTTTTT
NA	few	TRBJ1-1	TRBV12-3/TRBV12-4	CASSLGGNTNTEAFF	TGTGCCAGCAGTTTGGGGGGCAATACGAACACTGAAGCTTTCTTT
NA	few	TRBJ2-7	TRBV20-1	CSASELGQSLYEQYF	TGCAGTGCTAGTGAACTGGGGCAGTCCCTTTACGAGCAGTACTTC
TRBD2	few	TRBJ2-3	TRBV29-1	CSVDSLAGGTDTQYF	TGCAGCGTGGACTCCCTAGCGGGGGGCACAGATACGCAGTATTTT
NA	few	TRBJ2-2	TRBV7-9	CASSLESTVNTGELFF	TGTGCCAGCAGCTTAGAATCGACGGTGAACACCGGGGAGCTGTTTTTT
NA	NA	TRBJ2-3	TRBV20-1	CSASQETDTQYF	TGCAGTGCTAGTCAGGAAACAGATACGCAGTATTTT
NA	few	TRBJ2-2	TRBV24-1	CATSGSSGSTGELFF	TGTGCCACCAGTGGGAGTAGCGGATCTACCGGGGAGCTGTTTTTT
TRBD2	NA	TRBJ2-5	TRBV2	CASIQTSVQETQYF	TGTGCCAGCATTCAGACTAGCGTACAAGAGACCCAGTACTTC
NA	NA	TRBJ2-1	TRBV5-1	CASSLASWNNEQFF	TGCGCCAGCAGCTTGGCCTCCTGGAACAATGAGCAGTTCTTC
NA	few	TRBJ1-3	TRBV14	CASSQVQVAGTIYF	TGTGCCAGCAGCCAAGTCCAGGTGGCTGGCACCATATATTTT
TRBD1	many	TRBJ1-1	TRBV5-1	CASSLTTGVGEAFF	TGCGCCAGCAGCCTAACCACAGGGGTTGGTGAAGCTTTCTTT
TRBD2	NA	TRBJ2-1	TRBV3-1	CASTDRVSVAGAYNEQFF	TGTGCCAGCACCGACCGAGTTTCTGTAGCGGGGGCTTACAATGAGCAGTTCTTC
NA	NA	TRBJ1-5	TRBV29-1	CSVGDVGNQPQHF	TGCAGCGTTGGGGACGTTGGCAATCAGCCCCAGCATTTT